Below are 21 T cell receptor beta chains sequenced from a single sample in a study of T cell responses to AZD1222 COVID-19 vaccine. TCRdb's copy holds only in-frame clones and misses some; the assay was immunoSEQ multiplex PCR. This table has 99,000 or so clones, 88% appearing once. Source: peripheral blood, taken on day 0 of AZD1222 vaccination. These receptors came from an adult in good health.

V gene TRBV30 combines with J gene TRBJ1-3, with unresolved D. This CDR3 has 11 residues. CDR1 is GTSNPN and CDR2 is SVGIG in the germline V gene (reference sequence). The V and J ends lost 6 bases and 4 bases respectively, with 7 bases between them. CDR3 in amino acids: CACSQGNTIYF. The CDR3, as DNA: TGTGCCTGCTCCCAGGGAAACACCATATATTTT.

J is TRBJ2-4 and V is TRBV4-1; D gene unclear. Trimming cost V 1 base and J 2 bases, with 15 bases left between them. CDR3 size: 17 residues. CDR1 and CDR2 from the germline V gene are MGHRA and YSYEKL. The CDR3 sequence is CASSQGVGSGTKNIQYF. The CDR3 nucleotides are TGCGCCAGCAGCCAAGGGGTTGGGTCTGGGACCAAAAACATTCAGTACTTC.

The chain links TRBV30 to TRBJ2-7; unclear D gene. Trimming took 2 bases from V and 2 from J, leaving 10 bases between them. The CDR3 extends over 13 amino acids. Germline-derived CDR1 and CDR2 are GTSNPN and SVGIG (reference sequence). The CDR3 region is CAWSKWGAYEQYF. The CDR3 DNA sequence: TGTGCCTGGAGTAAGTGGGGTGCCTACGAGCAGTACTTC.

V usage is TRBV18 and J usage is TRBJ1-1; 7 positions agree with TRBD1. Germline lookup yields CDR1 KGHSH and CDR2 LQKENI. Germline trimming cut 8 bases from V and 4 bases from J; bases unmatched to any gene: 4. The CDR3 is 12 amino acids. CDR3 protein: CASTSGGTEAFF. The CDR3 DNA is TGTGCCAGCACCTCAGGGGGCACTGAAGCTTTCTTT.

The chain links TRBV5-4 to TRBJ1-1; 9 bases fit TRBD1. The V segment lost 4 bases and the J segment 1 base; nucleotides outside the gene matches: 5. Germline V CDR1 and CDR2: SGHNT, YYREEE (reference sequence). There are 15 residues in the CDR3. In DNA form, the CDR3 reads TGTGCCAGCAGCGCTAACAGGGGGCGGAACACTGAAGCTTTCTTT. This codes for CASSANRGRNTEAFF.

This chain joins TRBV24-1 and TRBJ2-1; 7 nucleotides align to TRBD1. Germline CDR1 reads KGHDR; CDR2 reads SFDVKD. J was trimmed by 4 bases and V by 4 bases; bases with no gene match: 3. The CDR3 sequence is 14 residues long. The CDR3 sequence: CATSDPTGYNEQFF. In nucleotides, the CDR3 is TGTGCCACCAGTGACCCGACAGGGTACAATGAGCAGTTCTTC.

The V and J genes are TRBV6-4 and TRBJ2-7, with 8 nucleotides matching TRBD2. Germline V gene lookup returns CDR1 MRHNA and CDR2 SNTAGT. J gave up 0 bases and V 3 bases, and 4 bases lay outside the gene matches. The CDR3 runs 15 residues. The CDR3 region is CASSEGSGGSYEQYF. CDR3 DNA: TGTGCCAGCAGTGAAGGAAGCGGGGGCTCCTACGAGCAGTACTTC.

The chain carries TRBV24-1 and TRBJ2-1; a weak D match, TRBD2 (6 bases). The CDR3 is made up of 15 amino acids. Trimming pared 0 bases from V and 9 bases from J, leaving 14 bases between. Germline V gene sequence: CDR1 KGHDR, CDR2 SFDVKD. DNA for the CDR3: TGTGCCACCAGTGATTTGGGGTCGGGAGCGGGTGAGCAGTTCTTC. Encoded protein: CATSDLGSGAGEQFF.

This clone showed up many times. V gene TRBV6-2 or TRBV6-3 combines with J gene TRBJ1-5, with unresolved D. Germline V gene data show CDR1 as MNHEY and CDR2 as SVGEGT. Trimming cost V 2 bases and J 4 bases, with 9 bases left between them. This CDR3 has 14 amino acids. This CDR3 is CASSYVIGNQPQHF. In DNA, the CDR3 is TGTGCCAGCAGTTACGTGATTGGGAATCAGCCCCAGCATTTT.

The chain couples TRBV28 to TRBJ2-1; 10 nucleotides agree with TRBD2. The CDR3 covers 15 residues. J lost 6 bases, V lost 2 bases, and 4 bases had no gene match. Germline CDR1 MDHEN, CDR2 SYDVKM. CDR3 nucleotide sequence: TGTGCCAGCAGTTTAGGAGCTAGCGGGAGCAATGAGCAGTTCTTC. It specifies CASSLGASGSNEQFF.

This chain connects TRBV6-2 or TRBV6-3 to TRBJ2-7; no definite D call. V gave up 6 bases and J gave up 7 bases, with 10 bases separating them. Germline V lookup: CDR1 MNHEY, CDR2 SVGEGT. The CDR3 is made up of 11 amino acids. For the CDR3, the DNA is TGTGCCAGCAGCCCGGGCTGGGAGCAGTACTTC. Translated: CASSPGWEQYF.

The rearrangement joins TRBV4-2 to TRBJ1-4; D unresolved. The CDR3 extends over 16 amino acids. V shed 0 bases and J shed 4 bases, with 12 bases lying between them. Germline loops: CDR1 LGHNA, CDR2 YNFKEQ. The CDR3 loop reads CASSQDPVKDNEKLFF. CDR3 sequence (DNA): TGTGCCAGCAGCCAAGATCCGGTCAAGGATAATGAAAAACTGTTTTTT.

The V and J genes are TRBV5-6 and TRBJ1-1; weak D call: TRBD1 (5 bases). Germline-derived CDR1 and CDR2 are SGHDT and YYEEEE. The ends were cut back, 5 bases at V and 7 bases at J, with 12 bases in the middle. The length of the CDR3 is 12 residues. This chain's CDR3 is CASSALQGEAFF. For the CDR3, the DNA is TGTGCCAGCAGTGCTCTCCAGGGTGAAGCTTTCTTT. Using reference TRBV5-6 and TRBJ1-1 for the parts outside the CDR3, the full variable domain is DAGVTQSPTHLIKTRGQQVTLRCSPKSGHDTVSWYQQALGQGPQFIFQYYEEEERQRGNFPDRFSGHQFPNYSSELNVNALLLGDSALYLCASSALQGEAFFGQGTRLTVV.

The gene calls are TRBV4-2 and TRBJ2-1; no firm D call. CDR1 LGHNA and CDR2 YNFKEQ come from the germline V gene. The germline V and J ends were trimmed by 0 bases and 6 bases, with 3 bases remaining between them. The CDR3 sequence is 12 residues long. CDR3 nucleotides: TGTGCCAGCAGCCAAGAGTTCAATGAGCAGTTCTTC. Its translation: CASSQEFNEQFF.

This rearrangement joins TRBV24-1 to TRBJ1-2; 9 bases fit TRBD1. CDR3 size: 13 residues. CDR1 and CDR2 (germline): KGHDR, SFDVKD. With 8 bases clipped from V and 7 bases from J, the junction kept 7 bases outside the gene matches. CDR3 coding DNA: TGTGCCACCACCCGACAGGGGGGAGGTGGCTACACCTTC. Amino acid sequence: CATTRQGGGGYTF.

The chain employs TRBV7-9 and TRBJ1-2, with unresolved D. The V gene's germline CDR1 is SEHNR and CDR2 FQNEAQ (reference sequence). Trimming stripped 2 bases from V and 4 bases from J, with 14 bases between. This CDR3 is 15 amino acids long. CDR3 in amino acids: CASSLIPEEGYGYTF. The CDR3 DNA reads TGTGCCAGCAGCTTAATCCCAGAGGAGGGCTATGGCTACACCTTC.

The chain combines TRBV6-5 with TRBJ2-7; weak D call: TRBD2 (6 bases). Trimming stripped 2 bases from V and 1 base from J, with 9 bases between. Germline values: CDR1 MNHEY, CDR2 SVGAGI. The CDR3 totals 14 residues. The CDR3 coding sequence is TGTGCCAGCAGTTACCAGACTAGTTCCTACGAGCAGTACTTC. Translated, it gives CASSYQTSSYEQYF.

This clone occurred once. The gene calls are TRBV12-5 and TRBJ2-3; perhaps TRBD2 as D (6 bases). Germline CDR1 is LGHNT and CDR2 is FRNRAP. The CDR3 totals 14 residues. Trimming cost V 1 base and J 6 bases, with 11 bases left between them. CDR3 loop: CASGLASAGDTQYF. In DNA, the CDR3 is TGTGCTAGTGGTTTGGCTTCGGCGGGGGATACGCAGTATTTT.

V gene TRBV7-9 combines with J gene TRBJ2-3, with unresolved D. CDR3 size: 13 residues. Per germline, CDR1 SEHNR and CDR2 FQNEAQ (reference sequence). The ends were cut back, 4 bases at V and 1 base at J, with 6 bases in the middle. In DNA form, the CDR3 reads TGTGCCAGCAGCTCGTCGGGCACAGATACGCAGTATTTT. This translates into CASSSSGTDTQYF.

V and J are TRBV9 and TRBJ2-5; TRBD2 matches 8 bases. This CDR3 has 16 amino acids. Trimming cost V 0 bases and J 2 bases; bases outside gene matches: 6. Germline V gives CDR1 SGDLS, CDR2 YYNGEE. Here the CDR3 reads CASSVALRGDQETQYF. The CDR3 DNA is TGTGCCAGCAGCGTAGCCCTGCGGGGGGATCAAGAGACCCAGTACTTC.

The chain uses TRBV19 and TRBJ1-2, with D possibly matching TRBD1 (6 bases). Trimming removed 2 bases from V and 6 bases from J, with 16 bases in between. The germline CDR1 and CDR2 sequences are LNHDA and SQIVND (reference sequence). The CDR3 is 15 residues long. In DNA, the CDR3 is TGTGCCAGTAGTATAAATTGGGCAGGGGAGAATGGCTACACCTTC. Its translation is CASSINWAGENGYTF.